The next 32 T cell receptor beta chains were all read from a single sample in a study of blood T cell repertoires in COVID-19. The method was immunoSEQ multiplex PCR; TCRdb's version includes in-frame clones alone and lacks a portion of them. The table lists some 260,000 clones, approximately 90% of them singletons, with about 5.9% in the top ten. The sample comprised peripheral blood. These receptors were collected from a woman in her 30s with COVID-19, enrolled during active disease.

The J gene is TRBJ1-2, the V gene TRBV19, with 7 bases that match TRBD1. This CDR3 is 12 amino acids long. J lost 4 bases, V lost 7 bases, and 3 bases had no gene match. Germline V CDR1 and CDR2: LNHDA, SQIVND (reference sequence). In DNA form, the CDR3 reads TGTGCCAGTAATACAGGGGTCTATGGCTACACCTTC. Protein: CASNTGVYGYTF. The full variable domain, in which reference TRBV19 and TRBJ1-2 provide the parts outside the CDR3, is DGGITQSPKYLFRKEGQNVTLSCEQNLNHDAMYWYRQDPGQGLRLIYYSQIVNDFQKGDIAEGYSVSREKKESFPLTVTSAQKNPTAFYLCASNTGVYGYTFGSGTRLTVV.

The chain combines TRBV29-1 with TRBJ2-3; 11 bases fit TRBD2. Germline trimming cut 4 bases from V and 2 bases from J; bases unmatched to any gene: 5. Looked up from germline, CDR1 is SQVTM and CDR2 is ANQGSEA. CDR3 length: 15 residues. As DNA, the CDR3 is TGCAGCGTTGCAAGACTAGCGGGAAACACAGATACGCAGTATTTT. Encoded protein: CSVARLAGNTDTQYF.

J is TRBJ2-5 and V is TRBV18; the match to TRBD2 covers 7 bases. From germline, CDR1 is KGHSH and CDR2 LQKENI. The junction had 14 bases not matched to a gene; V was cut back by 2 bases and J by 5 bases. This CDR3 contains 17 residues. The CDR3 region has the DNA TGTGCCAGCTCACCAGAGCGCCGCGCGGGGGAAGGGGAGACCCAGTACTTC. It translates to CASSPERRAGEGETQYF.

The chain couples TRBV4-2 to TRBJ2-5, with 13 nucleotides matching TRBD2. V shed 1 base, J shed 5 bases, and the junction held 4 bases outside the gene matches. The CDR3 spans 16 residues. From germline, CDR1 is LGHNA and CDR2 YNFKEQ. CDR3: CASSQAPGLAGETQYF. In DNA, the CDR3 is TGTGCCAGCAGCCAAGCACCGGGACTAGCGGGGGAGACCCAGTACTTC.

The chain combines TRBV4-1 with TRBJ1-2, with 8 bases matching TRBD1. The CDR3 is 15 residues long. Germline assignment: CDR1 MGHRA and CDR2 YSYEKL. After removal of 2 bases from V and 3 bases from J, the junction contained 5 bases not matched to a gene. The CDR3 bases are TGCGCCAGCAGCCAATACCGACAGGGGCACTATGGCTACACCTTC. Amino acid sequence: CASSQYRQGHYGYTF.

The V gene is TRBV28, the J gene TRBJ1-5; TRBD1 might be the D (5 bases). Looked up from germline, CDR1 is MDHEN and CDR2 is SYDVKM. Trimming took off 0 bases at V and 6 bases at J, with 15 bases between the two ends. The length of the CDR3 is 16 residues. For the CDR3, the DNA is TGTGCCAGCAGTTTATGGAGGGGAAGGGGAGGTCAGCCCCAGCATTTT. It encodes CASSLWRGRGGQPQHF.

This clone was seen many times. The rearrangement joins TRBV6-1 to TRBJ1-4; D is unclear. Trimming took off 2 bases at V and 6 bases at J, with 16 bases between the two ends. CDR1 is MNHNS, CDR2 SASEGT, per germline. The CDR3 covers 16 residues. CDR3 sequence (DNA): TGTGCCAGCAGTGAACCCCTGGGAGGAGGGTATGAAAAACTGTTTTTT. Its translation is CASSEPLGGGYEKLFF.

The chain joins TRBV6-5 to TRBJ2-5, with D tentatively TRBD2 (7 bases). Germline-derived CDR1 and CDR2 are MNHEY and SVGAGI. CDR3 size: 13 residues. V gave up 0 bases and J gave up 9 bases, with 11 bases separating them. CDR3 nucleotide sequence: TGTGCCAGCAGTTACTCGAGGGAGGGGGCCCAGTACTTC. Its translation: CASSYSREGAQYF.

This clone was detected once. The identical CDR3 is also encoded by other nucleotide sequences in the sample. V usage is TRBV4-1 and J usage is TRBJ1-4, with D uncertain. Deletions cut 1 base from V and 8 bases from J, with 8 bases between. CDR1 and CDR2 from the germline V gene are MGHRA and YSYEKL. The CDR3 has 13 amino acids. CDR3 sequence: CASSQVRGEKLFF. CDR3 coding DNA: TGCGCCAGCAGCCAAGTGCGGGGAGAAAAACTGTTTTTT.

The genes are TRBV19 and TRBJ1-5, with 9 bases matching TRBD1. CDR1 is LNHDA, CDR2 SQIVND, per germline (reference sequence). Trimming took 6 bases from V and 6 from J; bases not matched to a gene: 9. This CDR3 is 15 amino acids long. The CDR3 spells CASRPGQGGSQPQHF. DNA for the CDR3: TGTGCCAGTAGGCCGGGACAGGGCGGAAGTCAGCCCCAGCATTTT. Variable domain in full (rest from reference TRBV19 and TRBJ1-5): DGGITQSPKYLFRKEGQNVTLSCEQNLNHDAMYWYRQDPGQGLRLIYYSQIVNDFQKGDIAEGYSVSREKKESFPLTVTSAQKNPTAFYLCASRPGQGGSQPQHFGDGTRLSIL.

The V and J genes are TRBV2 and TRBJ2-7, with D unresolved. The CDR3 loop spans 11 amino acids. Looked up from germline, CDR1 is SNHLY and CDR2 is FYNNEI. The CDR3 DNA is TGTGCCAGCAGCGACCCCCCCGGGTTTGTCGTC. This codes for CASSDPPGFVV.

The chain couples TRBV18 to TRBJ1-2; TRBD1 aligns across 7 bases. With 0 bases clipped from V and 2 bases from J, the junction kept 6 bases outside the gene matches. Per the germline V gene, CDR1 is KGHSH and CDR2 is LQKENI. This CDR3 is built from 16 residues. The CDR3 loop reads CASSPPDRQGNYGYTF. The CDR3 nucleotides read TGTGCCAGCTCACCACCGGACAGACAGGGCAACTATGGCTACACCTTC.

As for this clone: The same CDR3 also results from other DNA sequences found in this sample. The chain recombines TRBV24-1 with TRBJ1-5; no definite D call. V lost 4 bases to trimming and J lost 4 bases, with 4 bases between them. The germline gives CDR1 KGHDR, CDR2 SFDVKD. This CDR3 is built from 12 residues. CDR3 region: CATSDPNQPQHF. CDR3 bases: TGTGCCACCAGTGACCCGAATCAGCCCCAGCATTTT.

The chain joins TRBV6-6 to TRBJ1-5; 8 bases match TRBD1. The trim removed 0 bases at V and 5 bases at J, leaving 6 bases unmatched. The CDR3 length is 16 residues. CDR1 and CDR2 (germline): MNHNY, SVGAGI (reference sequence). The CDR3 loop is CASSYSSTGGDQPQHF. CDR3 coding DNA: TGTGCCAGCAGTTACTCGAGTACAGGGGGAGATCAGCCCCAGCATTTT.

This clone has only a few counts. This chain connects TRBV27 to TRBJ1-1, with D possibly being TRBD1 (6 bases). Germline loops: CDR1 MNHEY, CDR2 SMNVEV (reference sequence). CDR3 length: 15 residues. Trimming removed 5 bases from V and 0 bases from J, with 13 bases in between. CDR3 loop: CASSPRTGLNTEAFF. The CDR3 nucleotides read TGTGCCAGCAGTCCGAGAACAGGGTTGAACACTGAAGCTTTCTTT.

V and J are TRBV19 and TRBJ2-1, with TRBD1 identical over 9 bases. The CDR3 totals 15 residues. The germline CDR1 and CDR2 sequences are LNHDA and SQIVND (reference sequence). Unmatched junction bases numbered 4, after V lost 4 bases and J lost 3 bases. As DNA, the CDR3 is TGTGCCAGTAGTAAGGACAGGGGATTCTACAATGAGCAGTTCTTC. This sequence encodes CASSKDRGFYNEQFF.

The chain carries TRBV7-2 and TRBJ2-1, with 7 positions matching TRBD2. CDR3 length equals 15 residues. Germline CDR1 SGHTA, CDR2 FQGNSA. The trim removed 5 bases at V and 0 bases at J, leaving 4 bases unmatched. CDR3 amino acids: CASSPGGSSYNEQFF. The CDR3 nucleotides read TGTGCCAGCAGCCCGGGCGGGAGCTCCTACAATGAGCAGTTCTTC.

Written as DNA, the CDR3 is TGTGCCATCAGTGAGGACCCTGCCAGGCAACTGAACACTGAAGCTTTCTTT. Encoded protein: CAISEDPARQLNTEAFF. The chain uses TRBV10-3 and TRBJ1-1; D gene unclear. This CDR3 is 17 amino acids long. V was trimmed by 2 bases and J by 0 bases, leaving 16 bases between them. Germline lookup yields CDR1 ENHRY and CDR2 SYGVKD.

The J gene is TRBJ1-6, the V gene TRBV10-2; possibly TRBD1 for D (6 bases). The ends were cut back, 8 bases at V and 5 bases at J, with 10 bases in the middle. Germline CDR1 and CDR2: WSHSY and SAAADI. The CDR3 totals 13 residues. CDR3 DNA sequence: TGCGCCAGCCGGGACATCGATAATTCACCCCTCCACTTT. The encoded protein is CASRDIDNSPLHF.

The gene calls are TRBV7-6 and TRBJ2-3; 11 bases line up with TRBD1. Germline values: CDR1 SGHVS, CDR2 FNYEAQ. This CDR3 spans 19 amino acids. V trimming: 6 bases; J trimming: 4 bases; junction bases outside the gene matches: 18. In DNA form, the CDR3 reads TGTGCCAGCAGTGTCAGCGGGACAGGGGGAACCCCGACCCCAGATACGCAGTATTTT. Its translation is CASSVSGTGGTPTPDTQYF.

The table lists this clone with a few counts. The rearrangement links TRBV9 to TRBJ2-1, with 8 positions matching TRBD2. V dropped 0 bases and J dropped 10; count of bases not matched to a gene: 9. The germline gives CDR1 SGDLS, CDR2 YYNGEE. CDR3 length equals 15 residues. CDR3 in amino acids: CASSVEPGGPWEQFF. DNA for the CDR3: TGTGCCAGCAGCGTAGAACCGGGAGGGCCGTGGGAGCAGTTCTTC.

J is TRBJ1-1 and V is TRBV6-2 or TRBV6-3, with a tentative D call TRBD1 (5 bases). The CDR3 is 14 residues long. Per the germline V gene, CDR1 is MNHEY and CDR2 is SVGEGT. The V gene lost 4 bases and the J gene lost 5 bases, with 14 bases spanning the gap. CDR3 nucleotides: TGTGCCAGCAGTTGGAACGGGGAGGGGACTGAAGCTTTCTTT. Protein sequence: CASSWNGEGTEAFF.

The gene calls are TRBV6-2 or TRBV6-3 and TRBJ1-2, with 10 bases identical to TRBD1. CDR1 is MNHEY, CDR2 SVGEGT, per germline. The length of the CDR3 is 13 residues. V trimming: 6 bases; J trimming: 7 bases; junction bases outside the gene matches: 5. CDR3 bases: TGTGCCAGCAGCTTCGGGACAGGGGTTGGCTACACCTTC. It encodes CASSFGTGVGYTF.

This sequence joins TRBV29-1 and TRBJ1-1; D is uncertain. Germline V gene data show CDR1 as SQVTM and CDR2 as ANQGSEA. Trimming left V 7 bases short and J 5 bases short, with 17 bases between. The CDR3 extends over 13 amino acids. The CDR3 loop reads CSGTTEMGTEAFF. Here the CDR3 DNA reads TGCAGCGGGACTACAGAGATGGGGACTGAAGCTTTCTTT.

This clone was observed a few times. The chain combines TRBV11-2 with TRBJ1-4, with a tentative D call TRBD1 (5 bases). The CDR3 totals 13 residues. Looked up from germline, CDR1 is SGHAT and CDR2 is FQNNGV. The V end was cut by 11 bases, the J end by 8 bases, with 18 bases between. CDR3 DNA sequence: TGTGCCGTACCGGGGGTCTCCGGCGAAAAACTGTTTTTT. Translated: CAVPGVSGEKLFF.

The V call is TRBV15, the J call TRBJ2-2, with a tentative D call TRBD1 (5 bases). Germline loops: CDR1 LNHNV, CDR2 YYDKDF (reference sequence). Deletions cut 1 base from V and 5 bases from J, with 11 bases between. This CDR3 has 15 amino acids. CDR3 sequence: CATSRGDSVTGELFF. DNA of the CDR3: TGTGCCACCAGCAGAGGTGACAGCGTTACCGGGGAGCTGTTTTTT.

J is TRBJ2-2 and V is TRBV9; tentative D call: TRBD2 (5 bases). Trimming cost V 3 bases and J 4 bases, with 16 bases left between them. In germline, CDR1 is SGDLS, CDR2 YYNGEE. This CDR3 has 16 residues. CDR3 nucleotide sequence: TGTGCCAGCAGCGGCCCCCCAGAACGGGGCACCGGGGAGCTGTTTTTT. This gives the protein CASSGPPERGTGELFF.

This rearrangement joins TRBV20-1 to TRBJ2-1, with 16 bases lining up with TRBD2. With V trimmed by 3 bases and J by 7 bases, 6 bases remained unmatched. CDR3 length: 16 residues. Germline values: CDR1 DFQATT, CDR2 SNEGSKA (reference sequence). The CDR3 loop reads CSASWGLAGGNNEQFF. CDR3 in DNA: TGCAGTGCTAGTTGGGGACTAGCGGGGGGGAATAATGAGCAGTTCTTC.

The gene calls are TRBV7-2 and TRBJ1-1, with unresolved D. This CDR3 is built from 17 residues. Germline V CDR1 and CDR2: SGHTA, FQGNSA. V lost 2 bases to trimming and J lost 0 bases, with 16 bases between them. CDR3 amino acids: CASSLNSPANMNTEAFF. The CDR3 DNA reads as TGTGCCAGCAGCTTAAATTCGCCAGCGAATATGAACACTGAAGCTTTCTTT.

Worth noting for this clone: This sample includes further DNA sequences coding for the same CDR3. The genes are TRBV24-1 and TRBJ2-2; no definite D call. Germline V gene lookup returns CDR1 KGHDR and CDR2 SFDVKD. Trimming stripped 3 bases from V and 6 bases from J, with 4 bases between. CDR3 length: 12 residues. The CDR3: CATSDRAGELFF. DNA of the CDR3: TGTGCCACCAGTGATCGAGCCGGGGAGCTGTTTTTT.

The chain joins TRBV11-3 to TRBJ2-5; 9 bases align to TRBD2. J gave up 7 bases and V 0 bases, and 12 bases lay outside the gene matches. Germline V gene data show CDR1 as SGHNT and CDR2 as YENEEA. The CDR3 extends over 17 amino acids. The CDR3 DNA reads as TGTGCCAGCAGCTTAGAGTGGGGCGGGAGGGCACATGGGACCCAGTACTTC. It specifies CASSLEWGGRAHGTQYF.

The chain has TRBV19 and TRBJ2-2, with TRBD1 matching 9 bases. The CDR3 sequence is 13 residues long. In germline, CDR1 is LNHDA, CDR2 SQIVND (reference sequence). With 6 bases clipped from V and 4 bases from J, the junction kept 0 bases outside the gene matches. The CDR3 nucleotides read TGTGCCAGTAGGACAGGGGGCACCGGGGAGCTGTTTTTT. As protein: CASRTGGTGELFF.